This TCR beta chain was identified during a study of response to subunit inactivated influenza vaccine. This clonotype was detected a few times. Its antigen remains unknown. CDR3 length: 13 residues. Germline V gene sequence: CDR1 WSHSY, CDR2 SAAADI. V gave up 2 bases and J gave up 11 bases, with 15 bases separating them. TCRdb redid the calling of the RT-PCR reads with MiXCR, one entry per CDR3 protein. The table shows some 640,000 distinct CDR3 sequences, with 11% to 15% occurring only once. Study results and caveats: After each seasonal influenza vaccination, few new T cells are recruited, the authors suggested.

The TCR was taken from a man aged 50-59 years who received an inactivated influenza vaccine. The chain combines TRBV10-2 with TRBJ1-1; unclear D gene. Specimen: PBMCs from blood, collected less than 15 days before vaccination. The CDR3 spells CASSERADKHAFF. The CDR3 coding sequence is TGCGCCAGCAGTGAGAGGGCAGACAAACATGCTTTCTTT.